These T cell receptor beta chains were read from a single sample in a study of breast tumors, draining lymph nodes, adjacent tissues. TCRdb reprocessed the multiplex PCR reads via MiXCR and lists one record per CDR3 protein. The table records 15,000 to 16,000 distinct CDR3 sequences, around 50% of them present only once. Source material: tumor-adjacent breast tissue. These receptors came from a female donor with breast cancer. Some clones in this sample may be carry-over from other donors' samples. The CDR3 runs from the conserved cysteine through the conserved F or W. A D gene is named only where the DNA matches it firmly. Clone size appears in some rows only: once, few, many, or a class for an expanded clone.

size: many
J: TRBJ2-2
D: .
V: TRBV29-1
CDR3: CSAVGWVGELFF
DNA: TGCAGCGCCGTGGGGTGGGTTGGGGAGCTGTTTTTT

size: .
J: TRBJ2-1
D: TRBD2
V: TRBV7-9
CDR3: CASSPGLAGVSEQFF
DNA: TGTGCCAGCAGCCCGGGACTAGCGGGAGTGAGTGAGCAGTTCTTC

size: once
J: TRBJ1-2
D: TRBD1
V: TRBV7-2
CDR3: CASSFTGGASHGYTF
DNA: TGTGCCAGCAGCTTTACAGGGGGCGCCTCCCATGGCTACACCTTC

size: medium-sized
J: TRBJ2-1
D: TRBD2
V: TRBV11-2
CDR3: CASSFSGLAGVSEQFF
DNA: TGTGCCAGCAGCTTCTCGGGACTAGCGGGAGTGAGTGAGCAGTTCTTC

size: .
J: TRBJ2-7
D: .
V: TRBV2
CDR3: CASSEGRGVEQYF
DNA: TGTGCCAGCAGTGAGGGCAGGGGGGTCGAGCAGTACTTC

size: .
J: TRBJ2-5
D: .
V: TRBV24-1
CDR3: CATSDPPEETQYF
DNA: TGTGCCACCAGTGATCCGCCAGAAGAGACCCAGTACTTC

size: .
J: TRBJ2-1
D: TRBD1
V: TRBV5-4
CDR3: CAGSLVGTGMYNEQFF
DNA: TGTGCCGGCAGCTTGGTTGGGACAGGGATGTACAATGAGCAGTTCTTC

size: .
J: TRBJ1-5
D: .
V: TRBV12-3/TRBV12-4
CDR3: CASRFPLQPQHF
DNA: TGTGCCAGCAGGTTCCCCCTTCAGCCCCAGCATTTT

size: medium-sized
J: TRBJ2-3
D: .
V: TRBV6-4
CDR3: CARRADTQYF
DNA: TGTGCCAGGCGCGCAGATACGCAGTATTTT

size: .
J: TRBJ1-2
D: .
V: TRBV7-9
CDR3: CASRGPRYGYTF
DNA: TGTGCCAGCAGGGGCCCCAGGTATGGCTACACCTTC

size: many
J: TRBJ1-1
D: .
V: TRBV19
CDR3: CASSMGQNTEAFF
DNA: TGTGCCAGTAGTATGGGGCAGAACACTGAAGCTTTCTTT

size: .
J: TRBJ2-7
D: .
V: TRBV5-5
CDR3: CASRGSGTGNEQYF
DNA: TGTGCCAGCAGAGGTAGCGGGACAGGGAACGAGCAGTACTTC

size: few
J: TRBJ1-1
D: .
V: TRBV18
CDR3: CASSQGGEAFF
DNA: TGTGCCAGCTCACAGGGGGGTGAAGCTTTCTTT

size: once
J: TRBJ1-5
D: TRBD1
V: TRBV12-3/TRBV12-4
CDR3: CASRTRQGSNQPQHF
DNA: TGTGCCAGCAGAACCCGACAGGGCAGCAATCAGCCCCAGCATTTT

size: .
J: TRBJ1-5
D: TRBD1
V: TRBV19
CDR3: CASSAGPARGYNRPQPF
DNA: TGTGCCAGTAGTGCCGGCCCCGCCAGGGGGTACAATCGGCCCCAGCCTTTT

size: .
J: TRBJ2-7
D: .
V: TRBV5-1
CDR3: CASSLSGGVLSYEQYF
DNA: TGCGCCAGCAGTTTGAGCGGCGGGGTACTCTCCTACGAGCAGTACTTC

size: medium-sized
J: TRBJ2-2
D: .
V: TRBV5-5
CDR3: CASSARGGADTGELFF
DNA: TGTGCCAGCAGCGCTAGGGGGGGCGCCGACACCGGGGAGCTGTTTTTT

size: many
J: TRBJ1-5
D: .
V: TRBV6-1
CDR3: CASRETGNQPQHF
DNA: TGTGCCAGCAGGGAGACAGGAAATCAGCCCCAGCATTTT

size: few
J: TRBJ1-5
D: .
V: TRBV10-3
CDR3: CAISQGNQPQHF
DNA: TGTGCCATCAGCCAGGGGAATCAGCCCCAGCATTTT

size: medium-sized
J: TRBJ2-1
D: .
V: TRBV10-2
CDR3: CASDTGSRNEQFF
DNA: TGCGCCAGCGATACCGGGAGCCGAAATGAGCAGTTCTTC

size: medium-sized
J: TRBJ2-1
D: TRBD2
V: TRBV20-1
CDR3: CSARVAGSSYNEQFF
DNA: TGCAGTGCACGCGTAGCGGGAAGCTCCTACAATGAGCAGTTCTTC

size: medium-sized
J: TRBJ2-7
D: .
V: TRBV7-2
CDR3: CASSLVHLARTYEQYF
DNA: TGTGCCAGCAGCTTAGTGCACCTAGCGAGAACCTACGAGCAGTACTTC

size: .
J: TRBJ1-5
D: TRBD1
V: TRBV10-3
CDR3: CAISEADRVGSNQPQHF
DNA: TGTGCCATCAGTGAGGCCGACAGGGTTGGGAGCAATCAGCCCCAGCATTTT

size: medium-sized
J: TRBJ2-3
D: .
V: TRBV5-1
CDR3: CASSFYSGSTDTQYF
DNA: TGCGCCAGCAGCTTCTATAGCGGTAGCACAGATACGCAGTATTTT

size: .
J: TRBJ2-1
D: TRBD2
V: TRBV28
CDR3: CASSLGSGPYNEQFF
DNA: TGTGCCAGCAGTTTAGGTAGCGGGCCCTACAATGAGCAGTTCTTC

size: medium-sized
J: TRBJ2-7
D: .
V: TRBV13
CDR3: CASSSGPNNYEQYF
DNA: TGTGCCAGCAGCTCCGGACCGAACAACTACGAGCAGTACTTC

size: many
J: TRBJ1-3
D: .
V: TRBV30
CDR3: CAWSKTGPRNTIYF
DNA: TGTGCCTGGAGTAAGACGGGACCTAGAAACACCATATATTTT

size: medium-sized
J: TRBJ2-3
D: .
V: TRBV2
CDR3: CASRTDTDTQYF
DNA: TGTGCCAGCCGGACCGACACAGATACGCAGTATTTT

size: .
J: TRBJ1-2
D: TRBD1
V: TRBV7-2
CDR3: CASSLGGQGRGYGYTF
DNA: TGTGCCAGCAGCTTAGGGGGACAGGGGAGGGGATATGGCTACACCTTC

size: .
J: TRBJ1-1
D: TRBD1
V: TRBV9
CDR3: CASSGTGGIGEASF
DNA: TGTGCCAGCAGCGGAACAGGGGGAATCGGTGAAGCTTCCTTT

size: many
J: TRBJ2-7
D: .
V: TRBV6-1
CDR3: CASSQFEPPYEQYF
DNA: TGTGCCAGCAGCCAATTCGAGCCTCCCTACGAGCAGTACTTC

size: once
J: TRBJ1-1
D: TRBD1
V: TRBV5-1
CDR3: CASSLWIGGDSEAFF
DNA: TGCGCCAGCAGCTTGTGGATAGGGGGCGACTCTGAAGCTTTCTTT

size: once
J: TRBJ2-3
D: TRBD2
V: TRBV20-1
CDR3: CSLVQTSGSVDTQYF
DNA: TGCAGTCTCGTCCAGACTAGCGGGAGTGTAGATACGCAGTATTTT

size: .
J: TRBJ1-1
D: .
V: TRBV10-3
CDR3: CAISGQTNTEAFF
DNA: TGTGCCATCAGTGGGCAGACGAACACTGAAGCTTTCTTT

size: few
J: TRBJ2-5
D: TRBD2
V: TRBV9
CDR3: CASSGGTRQGETQYF
DNA: TGTGCCAGCAGCGGTGGGACTAGGCAGGGGGAGACCCAGTACTTC

size: medium-sized
J: TRBJ2-5
D: TRBD2
V: TRBV6-5
CDR3: CASSYFASGMETQYF
DNA: TGTGCCAGCAGTTATTTCGCTAGCGGGATGGAGACCCAGTACTTC

size: many
J: TRBJ1-4
D: TRBD1
V: TRBV5-8
CDR3: CASSSSQGVGFEKLFF
DNA: TGTGCCAGCAGCTCCAGCCAGGGGGTTGGTTTTGAAAAACTGTTTTTT

size: medium-sized
J: TRBJ2-7
D: TRBD1
V: TRBV20-1
CDR3: CSASGTASYEQYF
DNA: TGCAGTGCTTCCGGGACAGCAAGCTACGAGCAGTACTTC

size: .
J: TRBJ2-7
D: .
V: TRBV5-1
CDR3: CASSLRAEGAYEQYF
DNA: TGCGCCAGCAGCTTGAGAGCTGAGGGGGCCTACGAGCAGTACTTC

size: medium-sized
J: TRBJ2-2
D: .
V: TRBV11-2
CDR3: CASSLASGSTGELFF
DNA: TGTGCCAGCAGCTTAGCGTCCGGGTCTACCGGGGAGCTGTTTTTT

size: many
J: TRBJ2-1
D: TRBD2
V: TRBV4-2
CDR3: CASSRLGASGTEQFF
DNA: TGTGCCAGCAGCCGCCTAGGGGCTAGCGGGACTGAGCAGTTCTTC

size: many
J: TRBJ2-6
D: TRBD1
V: TRBV6-2/TRBV6-3
CDR3: CASSYGTGLGGANVLTF
DNA: TGTGCCAGCAGTTACGGGACAGGGCTGGGGGGGGCCAACGTCCTGACTTTC

size: .
J: TRBJ2-3
D: TRBD2
V: TRBV30
CDR3: CAWSGTSGREHRADTQYF
DNA: TGTGCCTGGAGTGGGACTAGCGGGAGGGAACACCGGGCAGATACGCAGTATTTT

size: many
J: TRBJ2-1
D: .
V: TRBV14
CDR3: CASSQLIYDEQFF
DNA: TGTGCCAGCAGCCAATTGATCTACGATGAGCAGTTCTTC

size: medium-sized
J: TRBJ2-3
D: TRBD2
V: TRBV11-2
CDR3: CASSLGLGTDTQYF
DNA: TGTGCCAGCAGCCTGGGACTAGGCACAGATACGCAGTATTTT

size: many
J: TRBJ2-7
D: .
V: TRBV3-1
CDR3: CASSQDRFSYEQYF
DNA: TGTGCCAGCAGCCAAGATCGGTTTTCCTACGAGCAGTACTTC

size: many
J: TRBJ2-3
D: TRBD2
V: TRBV28
CDR3: CASSFVGSGITDTQYF
DNA: TGTGCCAGCAGTTTCGTCGGTAGCGGGATCACAGATACGCAGTATTTT

size: once
J: TRBJ2-7
D: .
V: TRBV12-3/TRBV12-4
CDR3: CASSLREPPSEQYF
DNA: TGTGCCAGCAGTTTACGCGAACCACCATCCGAGCAGTACTTC

size: .
J: TRBJ2-7
D: TRBD1
V: TRBV7-2
CDR3: CASSLAPGQGTYEQYF
DNA: TGTGCCAGCAGCTTAGCTCCGGGACAGGGGACCTACGAGCAGTACTTC

size: .
J: TRBJ2-5
D: TRBD1
V: TRBV7-6
CDR3: CASSLQGADQMATQYF
DNA: TGTGCCAGCAGCTTACAGGGGGCAGACCAGATGGCGACCCAGTACTTC

size: many
J: TRBJ1-6
D: TRBD1
V: TRBV30
CDR3: CAWSVQGGGGNSPLHF
DNA: TGTGCCTGGAGTGTACAGGGGGGCGGTGGTAATTCACCCCTCCACTTT

size: many
J: TRBJ2-6
D: .
V: TRBV20-1
CDR3: CSAPVGGGANVLTF
DNA: TGCAGTGCTCCGGTCGGCGGCGGGGCCAACGTCCTGACTTTC

size: medium-sized
J: TRBJ1-2
D: TRBD1
V: TRBV29-1
CDR3: CSSSTGAYGYTF
DNA: TGCAGCTCTTCGACAGGGGCATATGGCTACACCTTC

size: many
J: TRBJ1-5
D: .
V: TRBV28
CDR3: CASSFKWGNQPQHF
DNA: TGTGCCAGCAGTTTTAAGTGGGGCAATCAGCCCCAGCATTTT

size: many
J: TRBJ1-5
D: .
V: TRBV6-6
CDR3: CASSYSRREQPQHF
DNA: TGTGCCAGCAGTTATTCGAGGAGGGAACAGCCCCAGCATTTT

size: .
J: TRBJ2-7
D: .
V: TRBV10-3
CDR3: CAISEPYQGTKGEQYF
DNA: TGTGCCATCAGTGAGCCTTACCAAGGGACCAAAGGCGAGCAGTACTTC

size: .
J: TRBJ1-2
D: .
V: TRBV12-3/TRBV12-4
CDR3: CASSFSGNYGYTF
DNA: TGTGCCAGCAGTTTCTCGGGGAACTATGGCTACACCTTC

size: medium-sized
J: TRBJ2-7
D: .
V: TRBV12-3/TRBV12-4
CDR3: CASRLGHSSYEQYF
DNA: TGTGCCAGCAGGTTGGGACATAGCTCCTACGAGCAGTACTTC